The 30 T cell receptor beta chains given below trace back to one sample, sequenced in a study of blood T cell repertoires in COVID-19. The method was immunoSEQ multiplex PCR; TCRdb's version includes in-frame clones alone and lacks a portion of them. The sample lists about 200,000 clones, about nine tenths occurring once. Sample: peripheral blood. The receptors were sampled from a man in his forties with acute or convalescent COVID-19.

The genes are TRBV5-4 and TRBJ2-3; 8 nucleotides match TRBD2. Unmatched junction bases numbered 5, after V lost 0 bases and J lost 2 bases. Germline-derived CDR1 and CDR2 are SGHNT and YYREEE (reference sequence). The CDR3 covers 16 residues. Written as DNA, the CDR3 is TGTGCCAGCAGCTTGGCCGTAGCGGGACTCACAGATACGCAGTATTTT. Residues: CASSLAVAGLTDTQYF.

In this sample, this clone turned up once. The DNA of the CDR3 is TGTGCCAGCAGTCCGGAGGCGGGGGGGCCACCAGAGACCCAGTACTTC. It specifies CASSPEAGGPPETQYF. V usage is TRBV27 and J usage is TRBJ2-5; 9 bases match TRBD2. Germline lookup yields CDR1 MNHEY and CDR2 SMNVEV (reference sequence). V dropped 5 bases and J dropped 4; count of bases not matched to a gene: 11. The CDR3 loop spans 16 amino acids.

The V gene is TRBV24-1, the J gene TRBJ2-5; D ambiguous. V was trimmed by 10 bases and J by 5 bases, leaving 4 bases between them. Germline-derived CDR1 and CDR2 are KGHDR and SFDVKD. This CDR3 has 9 amino acids. The CDR3 here is CATRETQYF. Here the CDR3 DNA reads TGTGCCACGAGGGAGACCCAGTACTTC.

This chain links TRBV7-9 with TRBJ1-4, with 7 bases aligning to TRBD1. Germline CDR1 SEHNR, CDR2 FQNEAQ (reference sequence). The CDR3 has 14 amino acids. Losses at the gene ends were 4 bases for V and 6 bases for J; bases not matched to a gene: 5. CDR3 protein: CASSSGQPDEKLFF. The CDR3 DNA reads as TGTGCCAGCAGCTCGGGACAGCCGGATGAAAAACTGTTTTTT.

The chain has TRBV4-3 and TRBJ2-1; tentative D call: TRBD2 (5 bases). Germline CDR1 and CDR2: LGHNA and YSLEER. The CDR3 sequence is 16 residues long. With 4 bases removed from V and 0 bases from J, the gap between germline ends came to 13 bases. The CDR3 DNA is TGCGCCAGCAGCCTAGGAGGCAGGTCCTCCTACAATGAGCAGTTCTTC. Its protein product is CASSLGGRSSYNEQFF.

The rearrangement uses TRBV2 and TRBJ2-7; the match to TRBD1 covers 8 bases. V shed 5 bases, J shed 1 base, and the junction held 1 base outside the gene matches. Germline-derived CDR1 and CDR2 are SNHLY and FYNNEI. The CDR3 has 13 amino acids. The CDR3: CASSRDRSYEQYF. The CDR3 DNA sequence: TGTGCCAGCAGTCGGGACAGGTCCTACGAGCAGTACTTC.

The rearrangement uses TRBV11-2 and TRBJ2-3; 10 nucleotides align to TRBD2. Germline V gene lookup returns CDR1 SGHAT and CDR2 FQNNGV. This CDR3 comprises 17 residues. V trimming: 4 bases; J trimming: 6 bases; junction bases outside the gene matches: 13. The CDR3 region has the DNA TGTGCCAGCAGCTCCGATTTGAGCGGGAGGGCCTTCGATACGCAGTATTTT. Translated: CASSSDLSGRAFDTQYF.

The chain uses TRBV10-3 and TRBJ2-7; 9 bases are a match to TRBD2. In germline, CDR1 is ENHRY, CDR2 SYGVKD. V trimming: 5 bases; J trimming: 6 bases; junction bases outside the gene matches: 8. The CDR3 sequence is 14 residues long. The CDR3 here is CAISPAGGPSEQYF. DNA of the CDR3: TGTGCCATCAGTCCGGCGGGAGGGCCGAGCGAGCAGTACTTC.

The chain recombines TRBV3-1 (or the pseudogene TRBV3-2) with TRBJ2-1; TRBD2 agrees at 9 bases. This CDR3 contains 18 residues. Germline CDR1 LGHDT, CDR2 YNNKEL (reference sequence). V trimming: 2 bases; J trimming: 10 bases; junction bases outside the gene matches: 18. The CDR3 DNA is TGTGCCAGCAGCCAAAAGGGTTTTGGCGGGGGGGCTCTTTGGGAGCAGTTCTTC. Its translation is CASSQKGFGGGALWEQFF.

This chain's CDR3 is CASSPQGDGYTF. The DNA for the CDR3 is TGCGCCAGCAGCCCTCAGGGCGATGGCTACACCTTC. V is TRBV5-1 and J is TRBJ1-2, with a weak D call TRBD1 (5 bases). The germline V and J ends were trimmed by 4 bases and 6 bases, with 10 bases remaining between them. The CDR3 covers 12 residues. Germline V gives CDR1 SGHRS, CDR2 YFSETQ.

J is TRBJ2-1 and V is TRBV5-6, with 12 bases that match TRBD2. Trimming cost V 2 bases and J 8 bases; bases outside gene matches: 5. Germline V gives CDR1 SGHDT, CDR2 YYEEEE. The CDR3 contains 15 residues. The CDR3, as DNA: TGTGCCAGCAGCTTCCGACTAGCGGGAGTTGATGAGCAGTTCTTC. Translation gives CASSFRLAGVDEQFF. The full variable domain, completed using reference TRBV5-6 and TRBJ2-1, is DAGVTQSPTHLIKTRGQQVTLRCSPKSGHDTVSWYQQALGQGPQFIFQYYEEEERQRGNFPDRFSGHQFPNYSSELNVNALLLGDSALYLCASSFRLAGVDEQFFGPGTRLTVL.

This clone occurred once. This chain joins TRBV7-3 and TRBJ1-1, with 7 bases aligning to TRBD1. The CDR3 sequence is 16 residues long. CDR1 and CDR2 from the germline V gene are SGHTA and FQGTGA. Trimming took 5 bases from V and 0 from J; bases not matched to a gene: 9. CDR3 DNA sequence: TGTGCCAGCAGCCCAACCGGGACAGAGATGAACACTGAAGCTTTCTTT. It yields the protein CASSPTGTEMNTEAFF.

This chain uses TRBV5-4 with TRBJ1-4, with D tentatively TRBD1 (5 bases). Germline V gene data show CDR1 as SGHNT and CDR2 as YYREEE (reference sequence). This CDR3 comprises 13 residues. V lost 5 bases to trimming and J lost 7 bases, with 12 bases between them. The CDR3 nucleotides are TGTGCCAGCAGTTATAGGGGTTTTGAAAAACTGTTTTTT. The encoded protein is CASSYRGFEKLFF.

The J gene is TRBJ2-7, the V gene TRBV14; maybe TRBD2 (5 bases). The CDR3 spans 16 residues. Trimming removed 1 base at V and 2 bases at J, with 15 bases between. The germline gives CDR1 SGHDN, CDR2 FVKESK. In DNA, the CDR3 is TGTGCCAGCAGCCAAGGAGAGGGTCGATCTACCTACGAGCAGTACTTC. This gives the protein CASSQGEGRSTYEQYF.

CDR3 sequence (DNA): TGTGCCAGCAGTTCAATGGGACAGGGGACGAACTATGGCTACACCTTC. It is translated as CASSSMGQGTNYGYTF. V is TRBV6-5 and J is TRBJ1-2; the match to TRBD1 covers 10 bases. V gave up 4 bases and J gave up 2 bases; unmatched junction bases: 7. The CDR3 covers 16 residues. Germline V gives CDR1 MNHEY, CDR2 SVGAGI.

This clone was seen a single time. The CDR3 DNA follows: TGTGCCAGCAGTTTAGCCTATTCACCCCTCCACTTT. Translation: CASSLAYSPLHF. This chain joins TRBV12-3 or TRBV12-4 and TRBJ1-6; the D is unclear. Trimming stripped 0 bases from V and 8 bases from J, with 2 bases between. The CDR3 has 12 residues.

CDR3 amino acids: CASSPSDTSEQFF. CDR3 DNA: TGCGCCAGCAGCCCCTCCGACACGTCTGAGCAGTTCTTC. The chain carries TRBV5-1 and TRBJ2-1; no firm D call. The V gene's germline CDR1 is SGHRS and CDR2 YFSETQ. The CDR3 totals 13 residues. The V end lost 4 bases, the J end lost 9 bases, and 14 bases lay between the germline ends.

This clone came up once. The rearrangement joins TRBV5-1 to TRBJ2-1; D is possibly TRBD2 (6 bases). V lost 4 bases to trimming and J lost 4 bases, with 15 bases between them. The CDR3 contains 15 residues. CDR1 and CDR2 from the germline V gene are SGHRS and YFSETQ. The CDR3 DNA sequence: TGCGCCAGCAGCCGGTCGGGGACTGTATACAATGAGCAGTTCTTC. Translated, it gives CASSRSGTVYNEQFF.

The rearrangement uses TRBV6-6 and TRBJ1-4, with 8 positions matching TRBD1. This CDR3 is 15 amino acids long. Germline V CDR1 and CDR2: MNHNY, SVGAGI (reference sequence). V lost 2 bases, J lost 6 bases, and 5 bases stayed unmatched. CDR3 DNA sequence: TGTGCCAGCAGTTACCCGACAGGGGACGATGAAAAACTGTTTTTT. This gives the protein CASSYPTGDDEKLFF.

V is TRBV3-1 (or the pseudogene TRBV3-2) and J is TRBJ2-5, with TRBD2 matching over 9 bases. V gave up 8 bases and J gave up 4 bases; unmatched junction bases: 20. The germline gives CDR1 LGHDT, CDR2 YNNKEL (reference sequence). This CDR3 is 18 amino acids long. In nucleotides, the CDR3 is TGTGCCAGCGACGGGGCGTCTAGCGGGGTTTATTGGGGAGAGACCCAGTACTTC. This codes for CASDGASSGVYWGETQYF.

V usage is TRBV15 and J usage is TRBJ1-6; no reliable D call. Trimming pared 3 bases from V and 7 bases from J, leaving 13 bases between. Germline V gene sequence: CDR1 LNHNV, CDR2 YYDKDF (reference sequence). This CDR3 comprises 15 residues. The CDR3 spells CATSRAGSGNSPLHF. CDR3 DNA: TGTGCCACCAGCAGGGCGGGCAGCGGGAATTCACCCCTCCACTTT.

The gene calls are TRBV18 and TRBJ1-1, with D tentatively TRBD1 (5 bases). Between the trimmed V and J ends, which lost 3 bases and 3 bases, there was a span of 14 bases. The V gene's germline CDR1 is KGHSH and CDR2 LQKENI. The CDR3 has 15 amino acids. CDR3 loop: CASSPSSWGDTEAFF. The DNA of the CDR3 is TGTGCCAGCTCACCGAGCAGTTGGGGGGACACTGAAGCTTTCTTT.

Here the CDR3 reads CASSPRGQGQGYTF. Here the CDR3 DNA reads TGTGCCAGCAGTCCGAGGGGACAGGGGCAAGGCTACACCTTC. The gene calls are TRBV27 and TRBJ1-2; 10 bases align to TRBD1. Trimming took 5 bases from V and 8 from J; bases not matched to a gene: 8. The CDR3 runs to 14 residues. Germline V gives CDR1 MNHEY, CDR2 SMNVEV (reference sequence).

The V gene is TRBV20-1, the J gene TRBJ2-3; D possibly corresponds to TRBD1 (5 bases). This CDR3 comprises 11 residues. Trimming took off 5 bases at V and 4 bases at J, with 7 bases between the two ends. The germline V gene has CDR1 DFQATT and CDR2 SNEGSKA (reference sequence). The CDR3 DNA reads TGCAGTGCTTGGGGCGCAGATACGCAGTATTTT. Protein sequence: CSAWGADTQYF.

V gene TRBV9 combines with J gene TRBJ2-3, with 8 positions matching TRBD2. CDR1 SGDLS and CDR2 YYNGEE come from the germline V gene. V dropped 4 bases and J dropped 5; count of bases not matched to a gene: 12. The CDR3 is 16 residues long. The CDR3 DNA follows: TGTGCCAGCAGCCCACTCGGGGGGGGCCTCATAGATACGCAGTATTTT. Translating it yields CASSPLGGGLIDTQYF.

V and J are TRBV7-8 and TRBJ2-1; perhaps TRBD2 as D (6 bases). Germline CDR1 is SGHVS and CDR2 is FQNEAQ. The CDR3 totals 16 residues. V was shortened by 0 bases and J by 1 base, with 10 bases between the two germline ends. CDR3 sequence (DNA): TGTGCCAGCAGCTTAGCGAGTAGCGGATCCTACAATGAGCAGTTCTTC. It is translated as CASSLASSGSYNEQFF.

The chain joins TRBV9 to TRBJ2-7; D is perhaps TRBD2 (6 bases). The CDR3 is 14 residues long. Deletions cut 0 bases from V and 2 bases from J, with 9 bases between. Germline assignment: CDR1 SGDLS and CDR2 YYNGEE. The CDR3 coding sequence is TGTGCCAGCAGCGTAGATTGGGGGGCCTACGAGCAGTACTTC. Amino acid sequence: CASSVDWGAYEQYF.

This rearrangement joins TRBV4-2 to TRBJ2-3; TRBD2 agrees at 7 bases. V trimming: 1 base; J trimming: 2 bases; junction bases outside the gene matches: 9. There are 17 residues in the CDR3. CDR1 is LGHNA, CDR2 YNFKEQ, per germline. CDR3 sequence: CASSQVPSGAPTDTQYF. CDR3 coding DNA: TGTGCCAGCAGCCAAGTCCCGAGCGGGGCGCCCACAGATACGCAGTATTTT.

The rearrangement joins TRBV16 to TRBJ2-3; 16 nucleotides align to TRBD2. The CDR3 spans 19 residues. The trim removed 1 base at V and 4 bases at J, leaving 8 bases unmatched. The V gene's germline CDR1 is KGHSY and CDR2 FQNENV. CDR3 in amino acids: CASSQYPPGTSGGADTQYF. The CDR3, as DNA: TGTGCCAGCAGCCAATACCCTCCCGGGACTAGCGGGGGGGCAGATACGCAGTATTTT.

V usage is TRBV19 and J usage is TRBJ2-7; weak D call: TRBD1 (5 bases). The CDR3 has 14 residues. The germline CDR1 and CDR2 sequences are LNHDA and SQIVND (reference sequence). V gave up 6 bases and J gave up 4 bases, with 16 bases separating them. CDR3 sequence reads: CASSISSQGYEQYF. The CDR3 coding sequence is TGTGCCAGTAGCATTTCCTCCCAGGGTTACGAGCAGTACTTC. Filled out from reference TRBV19 and TRBJ2-7, the complete variable domain reads DGGITQSPKYLFRKEGQNVTLSCEQNLNHDAMYWYRQDPGQGLRLIYYSQIVNDFQKGDIAEGYSVSREKKESFPLTVTSAQKNPTAFYLCASSISSQGYEQYFGPGTRLTVT.